Below, one T cell receptor (beta chain) is given with its context. The CDR3 loop spans 14 amino acids. Germline V gene sequence: CDR1 SQVTM, CDR2 ANQGSEA. V lost 7 bases, J lost 0 bases, and 5 bases stayed unmatched. This sample is part of a study of blood T cell repertoires in COVID-19. Looking at the study overall: Sources were T cells, B-cell-depleted T cells, or PBMCs; the material itself was cDNA or gDNA.

How the authors handled the data: Amplification with reference gene primers provided the estimates of nucleated cell counts. TCRdb keeps only in-frame clones here, not all; method: immunoSEQ multiplex PCR. That table furnishes V, J and clone size, whereas the DNA furnished D and trimming. The table includes some 96,000 clones, around four fifths detected once. The J gene is TRBJ1-5, the V gene TRBV29-1; 8 positions agree with TRBD1. Sequenced input: peripheral blood. The clonotype was recovered from a man aged 65 to 79 with active or convalescent COVID-19. CDR3 DNA sequence: TGCAGCGCCCGGACAGGGAATAGCAATCAGCCCCAGCATTTT. The encoded protein is CSARTGNSNQPQHF.